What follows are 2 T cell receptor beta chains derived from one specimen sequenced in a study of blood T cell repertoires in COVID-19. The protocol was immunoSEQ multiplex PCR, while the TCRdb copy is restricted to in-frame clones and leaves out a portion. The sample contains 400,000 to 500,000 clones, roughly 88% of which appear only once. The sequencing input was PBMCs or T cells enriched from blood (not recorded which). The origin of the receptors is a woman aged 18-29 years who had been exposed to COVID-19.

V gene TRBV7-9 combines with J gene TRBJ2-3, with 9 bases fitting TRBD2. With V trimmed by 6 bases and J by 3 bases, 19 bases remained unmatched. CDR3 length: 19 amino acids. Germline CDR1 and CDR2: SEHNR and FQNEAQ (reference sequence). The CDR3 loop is CASSPGDLAGTSITDTQYF. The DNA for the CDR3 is TGTGCCAGCAGTCCAGGGGATCTAGCGGGAACGTCGATTACAGATACGCAGTATTTT.

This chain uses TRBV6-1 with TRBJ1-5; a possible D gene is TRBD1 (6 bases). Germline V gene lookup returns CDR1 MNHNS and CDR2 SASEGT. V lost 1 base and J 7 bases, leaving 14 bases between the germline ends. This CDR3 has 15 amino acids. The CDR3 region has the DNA TGTGCCAGCAGTGAAGACAGGGTCTCGGGGCAGCCCCAGCATTTT. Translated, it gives CASSEDRVSGQPQHF.